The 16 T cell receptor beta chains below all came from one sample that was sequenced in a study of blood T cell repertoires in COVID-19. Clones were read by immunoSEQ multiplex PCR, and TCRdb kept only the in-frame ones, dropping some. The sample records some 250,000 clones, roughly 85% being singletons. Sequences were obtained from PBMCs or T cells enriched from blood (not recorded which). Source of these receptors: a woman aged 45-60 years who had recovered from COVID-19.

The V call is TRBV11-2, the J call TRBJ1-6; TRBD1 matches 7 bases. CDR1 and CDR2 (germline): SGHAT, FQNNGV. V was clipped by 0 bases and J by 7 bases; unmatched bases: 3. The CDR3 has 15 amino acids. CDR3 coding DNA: TGTGCCAGCAGCTTAGAGCGGACAGGCAATTCACCCCTCCACTTT. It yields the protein CASSLERTGNSPLHF.

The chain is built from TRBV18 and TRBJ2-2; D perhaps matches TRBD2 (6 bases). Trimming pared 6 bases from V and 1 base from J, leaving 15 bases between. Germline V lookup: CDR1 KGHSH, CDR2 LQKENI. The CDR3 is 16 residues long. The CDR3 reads CASSPTGLGNTGELFF. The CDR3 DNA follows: TGTGCCAGCTCGCCGACGGGACTGGGGAACACCGGGGAGCTGTTTTTT.

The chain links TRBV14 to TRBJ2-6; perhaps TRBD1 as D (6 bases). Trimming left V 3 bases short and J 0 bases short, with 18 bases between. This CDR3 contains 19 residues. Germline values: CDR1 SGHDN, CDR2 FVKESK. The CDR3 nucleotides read TGTGCCAGCAGCCACCAGGGGCTTCATAGAATCTCTGGGGCCAACGTCCTGACTTTC. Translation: CASSHQGLHRISGANVLTF.

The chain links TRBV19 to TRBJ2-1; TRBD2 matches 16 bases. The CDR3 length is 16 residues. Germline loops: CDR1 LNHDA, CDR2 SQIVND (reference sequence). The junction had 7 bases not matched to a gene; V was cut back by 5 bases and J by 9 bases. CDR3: CASSSLGLAGGIEQFF. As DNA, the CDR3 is TGTGCCAGTAGTTCCTTGGGACTAGCGGGAGGGATTGAGCAGTTCTTC.

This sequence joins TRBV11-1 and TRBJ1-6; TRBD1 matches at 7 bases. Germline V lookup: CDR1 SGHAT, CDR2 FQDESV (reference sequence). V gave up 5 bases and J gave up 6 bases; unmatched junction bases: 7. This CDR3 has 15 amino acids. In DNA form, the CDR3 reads TGTGCCAGCAGCGACCCACAGGGGCGTAATTCACCCCTCCACTTT. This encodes CASSDPQGRNSPLHF.

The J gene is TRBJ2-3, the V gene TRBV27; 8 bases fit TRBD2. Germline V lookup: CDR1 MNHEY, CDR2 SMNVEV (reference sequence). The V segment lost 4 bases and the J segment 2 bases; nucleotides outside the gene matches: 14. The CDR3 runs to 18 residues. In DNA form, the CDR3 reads TGTGCCAGCAGTTCAAGAGCGGGAGTGGGGGGGTACACAGATACGCAGTATTTT. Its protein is CASSSRAGVGGYTDTQYF.

The CDR3 nucleotides read TGCGCCAGCAGCTTGGCGGGACAGCACTATGGCTACACCTTC. It is translated as CASSLAGQHYGYTF. The V gene is TRBV5-1, the J gene TRBJ1-2; 7 nucleotides agree with TRBD1. The junction had 2 bases not matched to a gene; V was cut back by 0 bases and J by 3 bases. CDR3 length: 14 residues. Germline V gives CDR1 SGHRS, CDR2 YFSETQ.

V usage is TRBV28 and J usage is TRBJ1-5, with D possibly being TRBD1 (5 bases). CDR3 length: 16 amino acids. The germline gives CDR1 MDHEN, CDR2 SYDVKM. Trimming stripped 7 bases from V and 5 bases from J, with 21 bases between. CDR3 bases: TGTGCCAGCACCCCAATCGGGGCCCCGGGGGATCAGCCCCAGCATTTT. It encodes CASTPIGAPGDQPQHF. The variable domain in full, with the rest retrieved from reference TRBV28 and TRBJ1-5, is DVKVTQSSRYLVKRTGEKVFLECVQDMDHENMFWYRQDPGLGLRLIYFSYDVKMKEKGDIPEGYSVSREKKERFSLILESASTNQTSMYLCASTPIGAPGDQPQHFGDGTRLSIL.

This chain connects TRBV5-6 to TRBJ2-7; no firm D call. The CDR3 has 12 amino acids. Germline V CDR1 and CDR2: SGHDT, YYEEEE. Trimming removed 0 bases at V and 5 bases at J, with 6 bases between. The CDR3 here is CASSLGENEQYF. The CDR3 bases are TGTGCCAGCAGCTTGGGCGAGAACGAGCAGTACTTC.

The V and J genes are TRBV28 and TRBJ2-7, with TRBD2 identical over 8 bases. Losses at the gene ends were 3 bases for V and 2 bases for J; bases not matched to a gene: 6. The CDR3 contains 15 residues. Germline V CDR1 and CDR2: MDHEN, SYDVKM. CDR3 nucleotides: TGTGCCAGCAGTTTCATAGCGGGGAAACCCTACGAGCAGTACTTC. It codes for CASSFIAGKPYEQYF.

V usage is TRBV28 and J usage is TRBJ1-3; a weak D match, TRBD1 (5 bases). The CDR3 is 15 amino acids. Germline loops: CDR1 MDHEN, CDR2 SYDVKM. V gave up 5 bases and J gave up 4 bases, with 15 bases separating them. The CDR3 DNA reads TGTGCCAGCAGTCCCGGGGGGGGAGAAGGAAACACCATATATTTT. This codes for CASSPGGGEGNTIYF. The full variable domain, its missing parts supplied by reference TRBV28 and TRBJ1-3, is DVKVTQSSRYLVKRTGEKVFLECVQDMDHENMFWYRQDPGLGLRLIYFSYDVKMKEKGDIPEGYSVSREKKERFSLILESASTNQTSMYLCASSPGGGEGNTIYFGEGSWLTVV.

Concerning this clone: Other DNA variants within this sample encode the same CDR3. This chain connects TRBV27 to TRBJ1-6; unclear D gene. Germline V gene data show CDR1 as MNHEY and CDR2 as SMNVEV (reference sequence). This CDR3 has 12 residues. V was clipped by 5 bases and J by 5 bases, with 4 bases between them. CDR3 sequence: CASSLNNSPLHF. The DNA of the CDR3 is TGTGCCAGCAGTCTTAATAATTCACCCCTCCACTTT.

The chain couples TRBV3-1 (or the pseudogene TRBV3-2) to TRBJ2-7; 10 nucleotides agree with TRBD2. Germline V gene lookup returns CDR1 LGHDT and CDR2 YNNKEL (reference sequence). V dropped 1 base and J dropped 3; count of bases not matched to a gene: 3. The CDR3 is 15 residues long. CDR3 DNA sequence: TGTGCCAGCAGCCAAGGAACTAGCGGGGACTACGAGCAGTACTTC. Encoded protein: CASSQGTSGDYEQYF.

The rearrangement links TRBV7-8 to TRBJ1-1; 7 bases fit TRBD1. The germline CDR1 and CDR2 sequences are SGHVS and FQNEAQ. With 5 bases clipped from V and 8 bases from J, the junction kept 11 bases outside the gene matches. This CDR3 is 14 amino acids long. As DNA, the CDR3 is TGTGCCAGCAGCCCGCTACCTCAGACAGGGGAAGCTTTCTTT. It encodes CASSPLPQTGEAFF.

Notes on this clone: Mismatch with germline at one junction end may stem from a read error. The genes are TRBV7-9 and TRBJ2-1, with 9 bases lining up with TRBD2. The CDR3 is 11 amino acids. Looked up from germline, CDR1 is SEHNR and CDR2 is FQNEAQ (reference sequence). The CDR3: CASSLAGGWVF. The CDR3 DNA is TGTGCCAGCAGCTTGGCGGGAGGGTGGGTCTTC.

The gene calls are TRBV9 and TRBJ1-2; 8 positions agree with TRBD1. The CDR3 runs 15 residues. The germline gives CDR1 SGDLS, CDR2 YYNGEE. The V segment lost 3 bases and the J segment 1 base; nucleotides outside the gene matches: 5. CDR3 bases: TGTGCCAGCAGCGGCAGGGGGCGCAATAACTATGGCTACACCTTC. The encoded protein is CASSGRGRNNYGYTF.